A single sample gave rise to the 11 T cell receptor beta chains below, sequenced in a study of blood T cell repertoires in COVID-19. Only in-frame clones appear in the TCRdb table, and some are missing; sequencing was by immunoSEQ multiplex PCR. The profile covers around 270,000 clones, with about 89% appearing a single time and about 4.6% taken by the ten largest. The sequenced material came from peripheral blood. The receptors were gathered from a man in his forties with acute or convalescent COVID-19.

This clone was seen a few times. This chain connects TRBV2 to TRBJ1-2; 7 nucleotides line up with TRBD1. The trim removed 4 bases at V and 6 bases at J, leaving 8 bases unmatched. Looked up from germline, CDR1 is SNHLY and CDR2 is FYNNEI. This CDR3 spans 14 amino acids. CDR3 sequence reads: CASSGPGTVDGYTF. DNA of the CDR3: TGTGCCAGCAGTGGACCCGGGACAGTCGATGGCTACACCTTC.

This clone was seen once. Lacking the conserved final phenylalanine or tryptophan, this CDR3 likely reflects a read error. No DNA is shown, since the ends of the CDR3 on it are uncertain; the CDR3 is the one TCRdb lists. This sequence joins TRBV7-9 and TRBJ2-7; the tabulated D call, TRBD1, remains unverified against the DNA. The CDR3 has 10 amino acids, counting both end residues. The germline CDR1 and CDR2 sequences are SEHNR and FQNEAQ (reference sequence). CDR3 sequence: CASRTPTGAE.

The J gene is TRBJ1-4, the V gene TRBV24-1, with a possible D match to TRBD1 (6 bases). V lost 2 bases and J lost 8, with 11 bases in between. Germline V gene sequence: CDR1 KGHDR, CDR2 SFDVKD. There are 14 residues in the CDR3. The CDR3 is CATSDSRGGEKLFF. The CDR3 region has the DNA TGTGCCACCAGTGATTCCAGGGGAGGGGAAAAACTGTTTTTT.

This chain links TRBV5-1 with TRBJ2-3, with D unresolved. The length of the CDR3 is 13 residues. Germline CDR1 SGHRS, CDR2 YFSETQ. Trimming pared 0 bases from V and 6 bases from J, leaving 8 bases between. CDR3 residues: CASSLVFGDTQYF. The CDR3 DNA is TGCGCCAGCAGCTTGGTATTCGGGGATACGCAGTATTTT.

CDR3 amino acids: CASSRDRAEQYF. In nucleotides, the CDR3 is TGTGCCAGCAGCCGCGACAGGGCCGAGCAGTACTTC. The chain couples TRBV7-2 to TRBJ2-7, with 7 positions matching TRBD1. V was clipped by 5 bases and J by 6 bases; unmatched bases: 4. CDR1 is SGHTA, CDR2 FQGNSA, per germline. This CDR3 region has 12 residues.

The rearrangement uses TRBV6-5 and TRBJ2-7; tentatively, D is TRBD1 (5 bases). Trimming cost V 2 bases and J 2 bases, with 10 bases left between them. The V gene's germline CDR1 is MNHEY and CDR2 SVGAGI. The CDR3 contains 14 residues. The CDR3 nucleotides are TGTGCCAGCAGTTACGCCAGGGATGCCTACGAGCAGTACTTC. Translated: CASSYARDAYEQYF.

This clone came up a few times. CDR3 bases: TGCAGCGTTGCGGGGCTCTCTAGCGTGGATGGCTACACCTTC. Translating gives CSVAGLSSVDGYTF. This chain uses TRBV29-1 with TRBJ1-2, with a possible D match to TRBD1 (5 bases). Deletions cut 4 bases from V and 6 bases from J, with 18 bases between. The CDR3 consists of 14 residues. Germline V gene data show CDR1 as SQVTM and CDR2 as ANQGSEA.

The V gene is TRBV2, the J gene TRBJ1-1; 9 positions match TRBD1. After removal of 6 bases from V and 4 bases from J, the junction contained 6 bases not matched to a gene. The germline gives CDR1 SNHLY, CDR2 FYNNEI. The CDR3 length is 14 residues. Here the CDR3 reads CASRQGAESTEAFF. CDR3 coding DNA: TGTGCCAGCAGACAGGGGGCTGAGAGCACTGAAGCTTTCTTT. The full variable domain, rest sourced from reference TRBV2 and TRBJ1-1, is EPEVTQTPSHQVTQMGQEVILRCVPISNHLYFYWYRQILGQKVEFLVSFYNNEISEKSEIFDDQFSVERPDGSNFTLKIRSTKLEDSAMYFCASRQGAESTEAFFGQGTRLTVV.

The V gene is TRBV2, the J gene TRBJ1-1; perhaps TRBD1 as D (5 bases). From germline, CDR1 is SNHLY and CDR2 FYNNEI. V dropped 6 bases and J dropped 0 bases, with 11 bases sitting between them. The CDR3 extends over 14 amino acids. CDR3 in amino acids: CASSLGLLNTEAFF. The CDR3, as DNA: TGTGCCAGCAGCCTGGGACTTCTGAACACTGAAGCTTTCTTT.

The V call is TRBV2, the J call TRBJ2-1; 7 bases fit TRBD1. This CDR3 comprises 14 residues. Trimming took 9 bases from V and 4 from J; bases not matched to a gene: 9. Looked up from germline, CDR1 is SNHLY and CDR2 is FYNNEI. CDR3 amino acids: CASSAWTGYNEQFF. The CDR3 region has the DNA TGTGCCAGTTCTGCCTGGACAGGTTACAATGAGCAGTTCTTC.

V usage is TRBV11-2 and J usage is TRBJ2-1, with D perhaps matching TRBD2 (6 bases). Per the germline V gene, CDR1 is SGHAT and CDR2 is FQNNGV. The CDR3 covers 12 residues. Trimming took off 1 base at V and 12 bases at J, with 10 bases between the two ends. This CDR3 is CASSLVGGGQFF. Written as DNA, the CDR3 is TGTGCCAGCAGCTTAGTGGGGGGAGGGCAGTTCTTC.